These 10 T cell receptor beta chains originate from one sample sequenced in a study of blood T cell repertoires in COVID-19. Only in-frame clones appear in the TCRdb table, and some are missing; sequencing was by immunoSEQ multiplex PCR. This sample has about 120,000 clones, with around nine tenths found just once. What was sequenced was peripheral blood. These receptors all stem from a human donor with acute or convalescent COVID-19. The donor label of this sample is uncertain.

In this sample, this clone turned up a few times. The sample contains more than one DNA sequence encoding this CDR3. V and J are TRBV6-5 and TRBJ1-1; tentative D call: TRBD1 (6 bases). V lost 2 bases and J 1 base, leaving 8 bases between the germline ends. Germline CDR1 and CDR2: MNHEY and SVGAGI. The CDR3 consists of 14 residues. The CDR3 reads CASSYGGGNTEAFF. The CDR3 region has the DNA TGTGCCAGCAGTTACGGGGGCGGGAACACTGAAGCTTTCTTT.

The chain recombines TRBV28 with TRBJ1-6; possibly TRBD1 for D (5 bases). CDR1 MDHEN and CDR2 SYDVKM come from the germline V gene. This CDR3 is 12 amino acids long. V was cut by 5 bases and J by 17 bases, with 16 bases left in between. This CDR3 reads CASSPWKGFIHF. The CDR3 DNA reads as TGTGCCAGCAGTCCTTGGAAGGGGTTCATCCACTTT.

The chain uses TRBV30 and TRBJ1-2; the match to TRBD1 covers 8 bases. The CDR3 covers 12 residues. CDR1 and CDR2 (germline): GTSNPN, SVGIG (reference sequence). The ends lost 2 bases at V and 6 bases at J; junction bases unmatched: 2. This CDR3 reads CAWSQGAHGYTF. The DNA for the CDR3 is TGTGCCTGGAGTCAGGGGGCGCATGGCTACACCTTC.

The chain carries TRBV13 and TRBJ2-3; 7 nucleotides align to TRBD2. Germline V gene lookup returns CDR1 PRHDT and CDR2 FYEKMQ (reference sequence). The CDR3 totals 16 residues. V was pared by 2 bases and J by 0 bases, with 5 bases of the junction left unmatched. The CDR3, as DNA: TGTGCCAGCAGCTTAAGAAGCGGGGCTAGCACAGATACGCAGTATTTT. It translates to CASSLRSGASTDTQYF.

This chain links TRBV7-9 with TRBJ1-6; weak D call: TRBD1 (6 bases). Germline CDR1 reads SEHNR; CDR2 reads FQNEAQ (reference sequence). The CDR3 spans 15 residues. V shed 5 bases and J shed 7 bases, with 15 bases lying between them. The CDR3 coding sequence is TGTGCCAGCAGCATGATCCGGGACATGAATTCACCCCTCCACTTT. It specifies CASSMIRDMNSPLHF.

The chain combines TRBV6-6 with TRBJ1-3; D might be TRBD1 (6 bases). Germline V gene data show CDR1 as MNHNY and CDR2 as SVGAGI (reference sequence). The V end lost 7 bases, the J end lost 6 bases, and 16 bases lay between the germline ends. CDR3 length equals 14 residues. CDR3 nucleotide sequence: TGTGCCAGCAAAAGGACAGCTCAACAAAACACCATATATTTT. Translation gives CASKRTAQQNTIYF.

The chain is built from TRBV7-2 and TRBJ2-1, with 7 positions matching TRBD2. The V segment lost 3 bases and the J segment 9 bases; nucleotides outside the gene matches: 2. This CDR3 comprises 12 residues. CDR1 is SGHTA and CDR2 is FQGNSA in the germline V gene. This chain's CDR3 is CASSLPGGEQFF. The CDR3 DNA is TGTGCCAGCAGCTTGCCGGGGGGTGAGCAGTTCTTC.

J is TRBJ2-2 and V is TRBV6-1; the D is unclear. CDR3 length: 15 residues. CDR1 is MNHNS, CDR2 SASEGT, per germline. The ends were cut back, 3 bases at V and 2 bases at J, with 10 bases in the middle. The CDR3 spells CASSDYWQNTGELFF. The CDR3, as DNA: TGTGCCAGCAGTGATTATTGGCAAAACACCGGGGAGCTGTTTTTT.

The rearrangement joins TRBV27 to TRBJ2-1, with TRBD1 matching 8 bases. Germline V gene data show CDR1 as MNHEY and CDR2 as SMNVEV (reference sequence). This CDR3 comprises 14 residues. The V gene end was trimmed by 9 bases and the J gene end by 8 bases; junction bases not matched to a gene: 12. The CDR3: CASLSRDRMHEQFF. The CDR3 bases are TGTGCCAGTCTATCTCGGGACAGGATGCATGAGCAGTTCTTC.

This chain links TRBV28 with TRBJ1-2; D ambiguous. Between the trimmed V and J ends, which lost 6 bases and 7 bases, there was a span of 21 bases. The CDR3 extends over 15 amino acids. The germline V gene has CDR1 MDHEN and CDR2 SYDVKM. The CDR3 loop reads CASSPAGGQDGGYTF. CDR3 nucleotides: TGTGCCAGCAGCCCGGCGGGAGGGCAGGACGGTGGCTACACCTTC.